One and the same sample provided the 32 T cell receptor beta chains below, sequenced in a study of early T cells in non-severe SARS-CoV-2 infection. Each CDR3 protein is one row after TCRdb ran MiXCR on the 5' RACE reads. The table records about 90,000 distinct CDR3 sequences, over 13% of them present only once. What was sequenced was whole blood. These receptors were taken from an adult who was a healthcare worker with PCR-confirmed SARS-CoV-2 infection or an uninfected control (not recorded which).

This clonotype showed up many times. The J gene is TRBJ2-1, the V gene TRBV20-1, with 8 positions matching TRBD2. The CDR3 consists of 15 residues. Germline lookup yields CDR1 DFQATT and CDR2 SNEGSKA (reference sequence). After removal of 0 bases from V and 4 bases from J, the junction contained 5 bases not matched to a gene. The CDR3, as DNA: TGCAGTGCTAGAGATGTACGGGGGGGGTACAATGAGCAGTTCTTC. Translation gives CSARDVRGGYNEQFF.

The chain is built from TRBV29-1 and TRBJ1-2; 11 bases fit TRBD1. J was trimmed by 3 bases and V by 3 bases; bases with no gene match: 15. The CDR3 consists of 18 residues. From germline, CDR1 is SQVTM and CDR2 ANQGSEA. As DNA, the CDR3 is TGCAGCGTTGAGCATTTGCGGGACAGGGGGTTACTTGACTATGGCTACACCTTC. This gives the protein CSVEHLRDRGLLDYGYTF.

This clonotype was detected only a few times. The J gene is TRBJ2-3, the V gene TRBV4-1, with D hard to call. The CDR3 is 17 residues long. The ends were cut back, 0 bases at V and 0 bases at J, with 13 bases in the middle. The germline V gene encodes CDR1 MGHRA and CDR2 YSYEKL. For the CDR3, the DNA is TGCGCCAGCAGCCAAGATATAGGCAGGCCTAGCACAGATACGCAGTATTTT. This translates into CASSQDIGRPSTDTQYF.

In this sample, this clonotype turned up many times. The DNA for the CDR3 is TGTGCCAGCACAGCACAGGTGAACACTGAAGCTTTCTTT. Amino acid sequence: CASTAQVNTEAFF. This chain joins TRBV6-2 or TRBV6-3 and TRBJ1-1; a weak D match, TRBD1 (5 bases). The germline V gene has CDR1 MNHEY and CDR2 SVGEGT. Trimming shortened V by 7 bases and J by 0 bases, and 9 bases separated the two germline ends. The CDR3 loop spans 13 amino acids.

This clonotype was detected a few times. The rearrangement links TRBV5-5 to TRBJ1-5; D uncertain. The germline gives CDR1 SGHKS, CDR2 YYEKEE (reference sequence). The CDR3 extends over 14 amino acids. V shed 4 bases and J shed 0 bases, with 8 bases lying between them. CDR3 DNA sequence: TGTGCCAGCAGCAGTGAATTTAGCAATCAGCCCCAGCATTTT. Translating gives CASSSEFSNQPQHF.

V is TRBV29-1 and J is TRBJ2-1; 8 nucleotides line up with TRBD2. There are 15 residues in the CDR3. Trimming at V came to 4 bases and at J to 6 bases, leaving 11 bases not matched to a gene. Germline loops: CDR1 SQVTM, CDR2 ANQGSEA. This chain's CDR3 is CSVGFGTRGVNEQFF. The CDR3 nucleotides are TGCAGCGTTGGCTTTGGGACTAGAGGTGTCAATGAGCAGTTCTTC.

The chain employs TRBV3-1 and TRBJ2-5; D is unresolved. The CDR3 contains 12 residues. CDR1 and CDR2 from the germline V gene are LGHDT and YNNKEL (reference sequence). V dropped 4 bases and J dropped 5 bases, with 8 bases sitting between them. The CDR3 loop is CASSRSLETQYF. CDR3 bases: TGTGCCAGCAGCCGGTCGCTCGAGACCCAGTACTTC.

CDR3 bases: TGTGCCAGCAGGCTAAGACTAGCCGAGCGTTACAATGAGCAGTTCTTC. Its protein product is CASRLRLAERYNEQFF. This chain uses TRBV6-1 with TRBJ2-1; 7 nucleotides line up with TRBD2. CDR1 is MNHNS, CDR2 SASEGT, per germline. The trim removed 6 bases at V and 4 bases at J, leaving 12 bases unmatched. The CDR3 covers 16 residues.

This clonotype was seen more than once but under ten times. The CDR3 here is CASSSGGQINYGYTF. The CDR3 DNA is TGTGCCAGCAGCTCGGGGGGACAGATAAACTATGGCTACACCTTC. The chain recombines TRBV7-2 with TRBJ1-2, with TRBD1 matching 7 bases. V was clipped by 4 bases and J by 2 bases; unmatched bases: 7. CDR1 and CDR2 from the germline V gene are SGHTA and FQGNSA. The CDR3 runs 15 residues.

J is TRBJ1-1 and V is TRBV5-1, with D possibly matching TRBD1 (6 bases). Trimming shortened V by 8 bases and J by 1 base, and 15 bases separated the two germline ends. The germline V gene has CDR1 SGHRS and CDR2 YFSETQ. The CDR3 totals 14 residues. The CDR3 is CARRGGPSNTEAFF. The CDR3 DNA is TGCGCCAGGAGAGGGGGACCCTCGAACACTGAAGCTTTCTTT.

This clonotype has a handful of counts. The chain employs TRBV5-1 and TRBJ1-1; no definite D call. The germline V gene has CDR1 SGHRS and CDR2 YFSETQ. Trimming shortened V by 0 bases and J by 3 bases, and 6 bases separated the two germline ends. The CDR3 is 13 amino acids. CDR3 nucleotides: TGCGCCAGCAGCTTGGCCATCGACACTGAAGCTTTCTTT. Protein product: CASSLAIDTEAFF.

This rearrangement joins TRBV2 to TRBJ1-1, with D perhaps TRBD1 (5 bases). This CDR3 is built from 11 residues. Trimming removed 6 bases from V and 6 bases from J, with 8 bases in between. Germline V lookup: CDR1 SNHLY, CDR2 FYNNEI. CDR3 sequence reads: CASSTRAEAFF. For the CDR3, the DNA is TGTGCCAGCAGCACCAGGGCTGAAGCTTTCTTT.

The sample holds a few counts of this clonotype. This chain joins TRBV6-5 and TRBJ1-2; D uncertain. Trimming cost V 6 bases and J 2 bases, with 10 bases left between them. The CDR3 length is 13 residues. Per the germline V gene, CDR1 is MNHEY and CDR2 is SVGAGI. The CDR3 sequence: CASRGNSNYGYTF. The DNA for the CDR3 is TGTGCCAGCAGAGGGAACAGCAACTATGGCTACACCTTC.

This clonotype was seen more than once but under ten times. CDR3 in DNA: TGTGCCAGTAGTACGGGACTAGCGGGAACCAATGAGCAGTTCTTC. Protein product: CASSTGLAGTNEQFF. This chain joins TRBV19 and TRBJ2-1, with 13 positions matching TRBD2. Trimming cost V 4 bases and J 6 bases; bases outside gene matches: 3. The CDR3 sequence is 15 residues long. Looked up from germline, CDR1 is LNHDA and CDR2 is SQIVND (reference sequence).

The V call is TRBV6-1, the J call TRBJ2-3, with 8 bases aligning to TRBD1. Germline V gene sequence: CDR1 MNHNS, CDR2 SASEGT. CDR3 length: 14 residues. V shed 6 bases, J shed 8 bases, and the junction held 10 bases outside the gene matches. The CDR3 DNA sequence: TGTGCCAGCAGCTCCTTACAGGGGGTGCGTACGCAGTATTTT. Residues: CASSSLQGVRTQYF.

The J gene is TRBJ2-1, the V gene TRBV6-1, with D hard to call. The V end was cut by 3 bases, the J end by 0 bases, with 12 bases between. CDR1 and CDR2 (germline): MNHNS, SASEGT. The CDR3 is made up of 16 amino acids. The CDR3 is CASSELPWSSYNEQFF. Written as DNA, the CDR3 is TGTGCCAGCAGTGAGCTGCCTTGGAGCTCCTACAATGAGCAGTTCTTC.

The DNA for the CDR3 is TGTGCCAGCAGCTTAGACTGGGCCGGGGAGCTGTTTTTT. This sequence encodes CASSLDWAGELFF. V usage is TRBV7-7 and J usage is TRBJ2-2; D is undetermined. CDR1 and CDR2 from the germline V gene are SSHAT and FNYEAQ (reference sequence). Trimming cost V 1 base and J 6 bases, with 6 bases left between them. This CDR3 contains 13 residues.

This clonotype was recorded at least ten times. The rearrangement uses TRBV4-1 and TRBJ1-1, with 7 bases aligning to TRBD1. The J segment lost 1 base and the V segment lost 10 bases, leaving 12 bases of the junction unmatched. The germline gives CDR1 MGHRA, CDR2 YSYEKL. The CDR3 totals 15 residues. As DNA, the CDR3 is TGCGCCACCAGACAGGGAGAATTTGGGAACACTGAAGCTTTCTTT. Protein sequence: CATRQGEFGNTEAFF.

The V and J genes are TRBV20-1 and TRBJ2-7, with TRBD2 identical over 11 bases. With 7 bases clipped from V and 6 bases from J, the junction kept 8 bases outside the gene matches. The CDR3 totals 13 residues. Germline V gene data show CDR1 as DFQATT and CDR2 as SNEGSKA (reference sequence). CDR3 in amino acids: CSVPGLAVREQYF. The CDR3 nucleotides read TGCAGTGTACCGGGACTAGCGGTTCGCGAGCAGTACTTC.

This clonotype has a handful of counts. This chain connects TRBV7-2 to TRBJ2-7; TRBD2 matches at 9 bases. Germline values: CDR1 SGHTA, CDR2 FQGNSA. The V and J ends lost 4 bases and 1 base, in that order; junction bases with no gene match: 2. The CDR3 consists of 14 residues. CDR3 residues: CASSWTSESYEQYF. CDR3 coding DNA: TGTGCCAGCAGCTGGACTAGCGAATCCTACGAGCAGTACTTC.

This clonotype was detected ten times or more. The CDR3 coding sequence is TGTGCCAGCAGCCCCTGGGTAGGGCTTGAAGATACGCAGTATTTT. Residues: CASSPWVGLEDTQYF. J is TRBJ2-3 and V is TRBV7-9; D remains unclear. There are 15 residues in the CDR3. CDR1 is SEHNR, CDR2 FQNEAQ, per germline (reference sequence). Trimming stripped 5 bases from V and 5 bases from J, with 17 bases between.

About this clonotype itself: Mismatch with germline at one junction end may stem from a read error. The chain couples TRBV19 to TRBJ1-1, with no clear D. CDR3 length equals 14 residues. From germline, CDR1 is LNHDA and CDR2 SQIVND (reference sequence). The CDR3 region has the DNA TGTGCCAGTGGTATTCAATCGGGGAACACTGAAGCTTTCTTT. This encodes CASGIQSGNTEAFF.

This clonotype was counted between two and nine times. This rearrangement joins TRBV4-1 to TRBJ2-2; no firm D call. Trimming shortened V by 2 bases and J by 2 bases, and 12 bases separated the two germline ends. Per germline, CDR1 MGHRA and CDR2 YSYEKL. CDR3 length: 16 residues. CDR3 amino acids: CASSQIPTPNTGELFF. The DNA for the CDR3 is TGCGCCAGCAGCCAAATCCCGACCCCTAACACCGGGGAGCTGTTTTTT.

This clonotype has a count of ten or more. This chain joins TRBV5-5 and TRBJ2-5; D is unresolved. The germline V gene encodes CDR1 SGHKS and CDR2 YYEKEE (reference sequence). The CDR3 contains 14 residues. The germline V and J ends were trimmed by 4 bases and 5 bases, with 15 bases remaining between them. The CDR3, as DNA: TGTGCCAGCAGCCCAACAACCCTTGGGGAGACCCAGTACTTC. As protein: CASSPTTLGETQYF.

At least ten counts were recorded for this clonotype. This CDR3 is CASSPGQVFSYEQYF. CDR3 in DNA: TGTGCCAGCAGTCCCGGACAGGTTTTCTCCTACGAGCAGTACTTC. The rearrangement uses TRBV6-6 and TRBJ2-7, with 7 bases matching TRBD1. CDR3 length: 15 amino acids. In germline, CDR1 is MNHNY, CDR2 SVGAGI (reference sequence). Losses at the gene ends were 5 bases for V and 0 bases for J; bases not matched to a gene: 7.

V and J are TRBV21-1 and TRBJ2-6; the table's D call, TRBD1, has no DNA check behind it. TRBV21-1 is a known pseudogene. CDR3 length: 16 residues. This chain's CDR3 is CASSGTGWSGANVLTF. The CDR3 coding sequence is TGTGCCAGCTCCGGGACAGGGTGGTCTGGGGCCAACGTCCTGACTTTC.

V and J are TRBV7-9 and TRBJ1-1; TRBD1 matches 7 bases. CDR3 size: 15 residues. CDR1 SEHNR and CDR2 FQNEAQ come from the germline V gene (reference sequence). Trimming took 2 bases from V and 1 from J; bases not matched to a gene: 4. The CDR3 protein is CASSLRGQRNTEAFF. For the CDR3, the DNA is TGTGCCAGCAGCTTAAGGGGACAGAGGAACACTGAAGCTTTCTTT. The full variable domain, with the rest looked up from reference TRBV7-9 and TRBJ1-1, is DTGVSQNPRHKITKRGQNVTFRCDPISEHNRLYWYRQTLGQGPEFLTYFQNEAQLEKSRLLSDRFSAERPKGSFSTLEIQRTEQGDSAMYLCASSLRGQRNTEAFFGQGTRLTVV.

The rearrangement uses TRBV28 and TRBJ2-3; D is possibly TRBD2 (6 bases). The CDR3 contains 13 residues. From germline, CDR1 is MDHEN and CDR2 SYDVKM. The CDR3 DNA is TGTGCTTGCCTGGGGGGAAACACAGATACGCAGTATTTT. Translating it yields CACLGGNTDTQYF.

The rearrangement joins TRBV20-1 to TRBJ1-2; D remains unclear. Germline V gene data show CDR1 as DFQATT and CDR2 as SNEGSKA (reference sequence). This CDR3 has 13 residues. The V gene lost 3 bases and the J gene lost 1 base, with 9 bases spanning the gap. CDR3 loop: CSASSLVNYGYTF. For the CDR3, the DNA is TGCAGTGCTAGCAGCCTAGTTAACTATGGCTACACCTTC.

V gene TRBV18 combines with J gene TRBJ1-6, with TRBD1 identical over 8 bases. CDR3 length: 15 residues. The trim removed 3 bases at V and 7 bases at J, leaving 5 bases unmatched. CDR1 is KGHSH, CDR2 LQKENI, per germline. CDR3 bases: TGTGCCAGCTCACCGTTACAGGGGGAGAATTCACCCCTCCACTTT. Amino acid sequence: CASSPLQGENSPLHF.

This clonotype was recorded a few times. The chain couples TRBV4-1 to TRBJ1-2; 11 bases match TRBD1. CDR1 and CDR2 from the germline V gene are MGHRA and YSYEKL. This CDR3 has 20 amino acids. The V gene end was trimmed by 4 bases and the J gene end by 4 bases; junction bases not matched to a gene: 20. The DNA of the CDR3 is TGCGCCAGCAGCCTTTTAGCACTCCCGGGACAGGGGGATCCGGCCTATGGCTACACCTTC. As protein: CASSLLALPGQGDPAYGYTF.

This clonotype was counted many times. V usage is TRBV19 and J usage is TRBJ1-5, with TRBD1 as a possible D gene (5 bases). V was pared by 7 bases and J by 3 bases, with 22 bases between. The CDR3 extends over 17 amino acids. Germline loops: CDR1 LNHDA, CDR2 SQIVND (reference sequence). DNA for the CDR3: TGTGCCAGTACCCCAATTTGGGGGTCTATGGACAATCAGCCCCAGCATTTT. This codes for CASTPIWGSMDNQPQHF.